This T cell receptor (beta chain) was recorded in a study of blood T cell repertoires in COVID-19. About the research overall: Acute-phase and convalescent COVID-19 samples originated in the United States, Italy and Spain.

Participants reported their clinical history, and cohort assignment relied on those reports. Repertoires were generated with immunoSEQ multiplex PCR, while TCRdb's copy carries only in-frame clones and drops some. In the table there are roughly 250,000 clones, roughly 83% of which are singletons. Germline CDR1 is MNHEY and CDR2 is SVGAGI. Deletions cut 7 bases from V and 4 bases from J, with 19 bases between. This CDR3 spans 15 amino acids. The specimen was PBMCs or T cells enriched from blood (not recorded which). This TCR came from a woman aged 50 to 65 who had recovered from COVID-19. V and J are TRBV6-5 and TRBJ2-5; D gene unclear. CDR3 loop: CASKVLPNRRETQYF. The CDR3 nucleotides read TGTGCCAGCAAAGTCTTACCGAACAGACGAGAGACCCAGTACTTC.